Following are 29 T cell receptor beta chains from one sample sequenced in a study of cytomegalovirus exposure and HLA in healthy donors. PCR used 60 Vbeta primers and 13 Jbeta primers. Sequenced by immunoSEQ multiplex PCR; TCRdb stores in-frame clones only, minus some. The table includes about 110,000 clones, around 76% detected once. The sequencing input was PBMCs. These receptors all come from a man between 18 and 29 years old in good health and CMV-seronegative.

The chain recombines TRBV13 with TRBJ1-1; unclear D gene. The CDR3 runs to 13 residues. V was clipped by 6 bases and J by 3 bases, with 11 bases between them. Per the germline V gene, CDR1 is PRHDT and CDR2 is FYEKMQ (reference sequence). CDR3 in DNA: TGTGCCAGCAGTGAGGGCAGATACACTGAAGCTTTCTTT. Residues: CASSEGRYTEAFF.

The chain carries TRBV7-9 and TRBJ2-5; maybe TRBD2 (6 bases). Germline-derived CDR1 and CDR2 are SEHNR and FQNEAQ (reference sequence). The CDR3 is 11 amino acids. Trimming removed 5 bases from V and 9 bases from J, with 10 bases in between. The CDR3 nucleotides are TGTGCCAGCAGCCGAGGCGGGGCCCAGTACTTC. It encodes CASSRGGAQYF.

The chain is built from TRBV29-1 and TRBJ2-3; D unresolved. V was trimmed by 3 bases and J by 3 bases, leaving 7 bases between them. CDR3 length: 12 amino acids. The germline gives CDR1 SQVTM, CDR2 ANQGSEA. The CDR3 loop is CSVDSPTDTQYF. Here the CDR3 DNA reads TGCAGCGTTGACTCCCCGACAGATACGCAGTATTTT.

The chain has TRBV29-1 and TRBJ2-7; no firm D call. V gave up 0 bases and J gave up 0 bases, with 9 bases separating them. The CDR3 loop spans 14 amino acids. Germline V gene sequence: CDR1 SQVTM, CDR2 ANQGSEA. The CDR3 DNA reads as TGCAGCGTTGAAGAGACCCGGGTCTCCTACGAGCAGTACTTC. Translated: CSVEETRVSYEQYF.

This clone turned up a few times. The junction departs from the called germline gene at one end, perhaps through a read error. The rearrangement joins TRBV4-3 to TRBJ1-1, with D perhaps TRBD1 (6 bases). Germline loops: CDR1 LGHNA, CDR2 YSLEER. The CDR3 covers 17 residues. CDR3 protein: CASSQDRSVGAIGALLF. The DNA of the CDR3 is TGCGCCAGCAGCCAAGATCGGAGCGTGGGGGCCATCGGGGCCCTTCTCTTT.

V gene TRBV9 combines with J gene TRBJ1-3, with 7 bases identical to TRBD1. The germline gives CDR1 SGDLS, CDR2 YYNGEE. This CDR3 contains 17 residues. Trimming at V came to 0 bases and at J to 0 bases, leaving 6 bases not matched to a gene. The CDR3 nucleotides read TGTGCCAGCAGCGTAGGAGTCTCAGGGGGCTCTGGAAACACCATATATTTT. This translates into CASSVGVSGGSGNTIYF.

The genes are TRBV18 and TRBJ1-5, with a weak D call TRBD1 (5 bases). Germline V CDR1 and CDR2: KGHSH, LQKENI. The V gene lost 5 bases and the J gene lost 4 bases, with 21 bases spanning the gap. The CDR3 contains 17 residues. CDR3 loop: CASSTKPYTGPNQPQHF. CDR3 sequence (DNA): TGTGCCAGCTCAACAAAGCCCTACACAGGCCCAAATCAGCCCCAGCATTTT.

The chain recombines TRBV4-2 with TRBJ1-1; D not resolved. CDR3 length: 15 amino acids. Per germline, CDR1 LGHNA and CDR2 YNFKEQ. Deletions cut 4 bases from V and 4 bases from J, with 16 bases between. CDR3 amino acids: CASSPPGARGTEAFF. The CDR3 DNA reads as TGTGCCAGCAGCCCCCCGGGAGCCCGGGGCACTGAAGCTTTCTTT.

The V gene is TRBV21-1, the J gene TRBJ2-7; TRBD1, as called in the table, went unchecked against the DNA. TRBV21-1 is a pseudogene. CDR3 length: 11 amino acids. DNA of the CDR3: TGTGCCAGCAGCATCCACTACGAGCAGTACTTC. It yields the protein CASSIHYEQYF.

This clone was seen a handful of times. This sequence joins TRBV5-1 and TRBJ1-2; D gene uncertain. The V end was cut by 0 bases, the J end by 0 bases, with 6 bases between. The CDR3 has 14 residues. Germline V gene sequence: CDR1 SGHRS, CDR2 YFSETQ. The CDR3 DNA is TGCGCCAGCAGCTTGGGCGGGACTAACTATGGCTACACCTTC. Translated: CASSLGGTNYGYTF.

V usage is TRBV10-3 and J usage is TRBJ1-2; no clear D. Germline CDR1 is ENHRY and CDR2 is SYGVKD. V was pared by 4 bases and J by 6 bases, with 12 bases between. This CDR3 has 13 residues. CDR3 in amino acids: CAISVSTFNGYTF. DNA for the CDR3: TGTGCCATCAGTGTTTCGACATTCAATGGCTACACCTTC.

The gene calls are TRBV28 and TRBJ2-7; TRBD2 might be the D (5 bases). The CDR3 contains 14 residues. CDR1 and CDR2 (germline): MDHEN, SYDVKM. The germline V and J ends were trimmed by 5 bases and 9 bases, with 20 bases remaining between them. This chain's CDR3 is CASSPGWQAEGQYF. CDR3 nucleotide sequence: TGTGCCAGCAGTCCTGGGTGGCAGGCCGAGGGGCAGTACTTC.

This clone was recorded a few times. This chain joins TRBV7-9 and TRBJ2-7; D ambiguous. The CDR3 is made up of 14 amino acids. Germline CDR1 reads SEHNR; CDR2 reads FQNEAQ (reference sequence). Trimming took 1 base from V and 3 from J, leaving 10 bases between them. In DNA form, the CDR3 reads TGTGCCAGCAGCTTAGTGGCCCGAAACTACGAGCAGTACTTC. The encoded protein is CASSLVARNYEQYF.

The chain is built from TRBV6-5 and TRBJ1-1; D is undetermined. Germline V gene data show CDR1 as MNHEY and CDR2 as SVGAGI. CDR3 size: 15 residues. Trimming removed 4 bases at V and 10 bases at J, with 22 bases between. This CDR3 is CASSSTAGARNGAFF. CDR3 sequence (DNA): TGTGCCAGCAGTTCCACCGCCGGAGCTCGTAACGGAGCTTTCTTT.

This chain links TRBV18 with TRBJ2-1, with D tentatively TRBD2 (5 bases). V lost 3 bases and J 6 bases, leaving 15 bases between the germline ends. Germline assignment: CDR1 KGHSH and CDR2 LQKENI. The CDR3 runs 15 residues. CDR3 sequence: CASSPGLGLPNEQFF. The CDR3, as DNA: TGTGCCAGCTCACCTGGACTTGGGCTGCCCAATGAGCAGTTCTTC. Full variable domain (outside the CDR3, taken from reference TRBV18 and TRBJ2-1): NAGVMQNPRHLVRRRGQEARLRCSPMKGHSHVYWYRQLPEEGLKFMVYLQKENIIDESGMPKERFSAEFPKEGPSILRIQQVVRGDSAAYFCASSPGLGLPNEQFFGPGTRLTVL.

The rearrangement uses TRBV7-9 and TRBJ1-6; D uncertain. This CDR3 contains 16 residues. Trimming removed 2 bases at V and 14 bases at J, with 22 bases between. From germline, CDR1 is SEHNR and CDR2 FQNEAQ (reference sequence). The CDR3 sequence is CASSLQAGPRPEALHF. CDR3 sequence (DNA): TGTGCCAGCAGCTTACAGGCAGGCCCCCGCCCCGAAGCCCTCCACTTT.

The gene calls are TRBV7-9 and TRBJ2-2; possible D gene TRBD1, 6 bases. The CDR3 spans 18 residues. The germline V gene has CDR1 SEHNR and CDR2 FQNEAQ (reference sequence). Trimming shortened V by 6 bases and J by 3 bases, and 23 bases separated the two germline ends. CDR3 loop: CASSFRDILRRYTGELFF. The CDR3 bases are TGTGCCAGCAGTTTTAGGGACATTCTCAGGCGGTACACCGGGGAGCTGTTTTTT.

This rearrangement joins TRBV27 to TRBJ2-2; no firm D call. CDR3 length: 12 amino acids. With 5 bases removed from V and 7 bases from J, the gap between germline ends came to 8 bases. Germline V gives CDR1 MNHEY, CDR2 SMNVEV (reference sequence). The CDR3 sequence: CASSMRGGELFF. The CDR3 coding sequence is TGTGCCAGCAGTATGAGAGGCGGGGAGCTGTTTTTT.

Here the CDR3 reads CASSQDLTVYEQYF. The CDR3 nucleotides read TGCGCCAGCAGCCAAGATCTCACGGTTTACGAGCAGTACTTC. The rearrangement joins TRBV4-1 to TRBJ2-7, with D hard to call. The CDR3 has 14 amino acids. CDR1 MGHRA and CDR2 YSYEKL come from the germline V gene. Trimming cost V 0 bases and J 4 bases, with 10 bases left between them.

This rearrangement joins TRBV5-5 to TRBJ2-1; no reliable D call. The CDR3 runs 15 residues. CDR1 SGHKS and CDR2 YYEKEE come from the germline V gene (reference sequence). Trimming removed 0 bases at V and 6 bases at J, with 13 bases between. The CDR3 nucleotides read TGTGCCAGCAGCTTGGCAGGCAGACCTCCCAATGAGCAGTTCTTC. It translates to CASSLAGRPPNEQFF.

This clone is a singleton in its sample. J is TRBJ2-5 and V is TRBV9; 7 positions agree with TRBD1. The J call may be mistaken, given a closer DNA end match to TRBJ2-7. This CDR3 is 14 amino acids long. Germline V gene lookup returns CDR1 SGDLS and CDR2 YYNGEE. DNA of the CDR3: TGTGCCAGCAGCGTAGGTCAGGGGGCCTACGAGCAGTACTTC. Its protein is CASSVGQGAYEQYF.

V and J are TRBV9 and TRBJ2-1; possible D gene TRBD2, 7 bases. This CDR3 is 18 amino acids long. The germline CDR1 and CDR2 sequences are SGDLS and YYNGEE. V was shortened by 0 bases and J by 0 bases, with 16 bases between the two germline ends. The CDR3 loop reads CASSVEGGAASSYNEQFF. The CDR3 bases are TGTGCCAGCAGCGTAGAGGGGGGGGCGGCCAGCTCCTACAATGAGCAGTTCTTC. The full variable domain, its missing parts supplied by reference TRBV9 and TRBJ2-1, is DSGVTQTPKHLITATGQRVTLRCSPRSGDLSVYWYQQSLDQGLQFLIQYYNGEERAKGNILERFSAQQFPDLHSELNLSSLELGDSALYFCASSVEGGAASSYNEQFFGPGTRLTVL.

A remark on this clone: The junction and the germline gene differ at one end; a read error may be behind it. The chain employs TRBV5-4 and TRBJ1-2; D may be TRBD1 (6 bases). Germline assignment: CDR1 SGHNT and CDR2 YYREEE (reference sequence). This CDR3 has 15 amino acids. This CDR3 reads CASSPPGVLGYGYPF. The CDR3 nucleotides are TGTGCCAGCAGCCCTCCAGGGGTTTTAGGCTATGGCTACCCCTTC.

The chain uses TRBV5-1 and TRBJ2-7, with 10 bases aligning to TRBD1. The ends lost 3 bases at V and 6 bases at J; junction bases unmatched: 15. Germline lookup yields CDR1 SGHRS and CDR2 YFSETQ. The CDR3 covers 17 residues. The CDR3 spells CASSWVGPGQGFIEQYF. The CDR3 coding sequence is TGCGCCAGCAGCTGGGTGGGACCGGGACAGGGGTTTATCGAGCAGTACTTC.

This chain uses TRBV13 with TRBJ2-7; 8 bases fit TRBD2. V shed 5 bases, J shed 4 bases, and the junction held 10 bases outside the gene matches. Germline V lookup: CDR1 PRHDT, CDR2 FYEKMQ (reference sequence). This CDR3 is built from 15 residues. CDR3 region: CASSHMAAGEYEQYF. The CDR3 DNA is TGTGCCAGCAGCCACATGGCAGCGGGGGAATACGAGCAGTACTTC.

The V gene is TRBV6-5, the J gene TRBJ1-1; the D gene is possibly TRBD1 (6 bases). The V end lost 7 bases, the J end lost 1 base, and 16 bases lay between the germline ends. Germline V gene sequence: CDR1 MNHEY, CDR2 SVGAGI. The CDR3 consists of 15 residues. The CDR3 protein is CASIKQGGGNTEAFF. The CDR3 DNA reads TGTGCCAGCATCAAACAGGGCGGGGGGAACACTGAAGCTTTCTTT.

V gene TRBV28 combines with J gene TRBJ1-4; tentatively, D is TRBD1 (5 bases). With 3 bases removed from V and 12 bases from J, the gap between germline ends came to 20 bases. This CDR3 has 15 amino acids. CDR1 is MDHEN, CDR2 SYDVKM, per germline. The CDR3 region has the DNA TGTGCCAGCAGTTTGACACGGGGGTTTGGGGTGGAACTGTTTTTT. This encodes CASSLTRGFGVELFF.

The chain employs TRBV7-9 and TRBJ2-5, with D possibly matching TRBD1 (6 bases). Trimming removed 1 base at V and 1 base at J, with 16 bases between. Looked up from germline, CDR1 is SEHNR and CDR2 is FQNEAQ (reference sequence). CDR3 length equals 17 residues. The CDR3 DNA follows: TGTGCCAGCAGCTTAGGGCCCCTGGACAGTTCCCAAGAGACCCAGTACTTC. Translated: CASSLGPLDSSQETQYF. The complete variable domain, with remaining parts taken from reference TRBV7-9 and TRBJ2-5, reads DTGVSQNPRHKITKRGQNVTFRCDPISEHNRLYWYRQTLGQGPEFLTYFQNEAQLEKSRLLSDRFSAERPKGSFSTLEIQRTEQGDSAMYLCASSLGPLDSSQETQYFGPGTRLLVL.

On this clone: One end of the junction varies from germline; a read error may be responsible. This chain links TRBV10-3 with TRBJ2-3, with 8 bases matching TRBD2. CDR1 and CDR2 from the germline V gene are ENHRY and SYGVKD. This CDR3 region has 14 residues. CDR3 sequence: CAVSARGAPPTQYF. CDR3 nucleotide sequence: TGTGCCGTCAGTGCGCGGGGGGCACCTCCTACGCAGTATTTT.